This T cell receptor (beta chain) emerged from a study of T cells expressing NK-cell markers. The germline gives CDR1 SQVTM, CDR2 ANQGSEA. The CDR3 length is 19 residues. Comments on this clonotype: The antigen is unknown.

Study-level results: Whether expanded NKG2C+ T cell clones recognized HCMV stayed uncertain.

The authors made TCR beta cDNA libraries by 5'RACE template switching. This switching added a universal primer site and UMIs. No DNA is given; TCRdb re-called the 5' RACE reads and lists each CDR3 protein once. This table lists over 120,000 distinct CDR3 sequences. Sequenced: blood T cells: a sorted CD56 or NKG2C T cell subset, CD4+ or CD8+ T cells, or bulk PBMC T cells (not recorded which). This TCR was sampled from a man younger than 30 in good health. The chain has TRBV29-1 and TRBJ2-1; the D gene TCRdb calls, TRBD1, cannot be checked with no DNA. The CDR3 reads CSVEDRAGRTGLSYNEQFF.